These T cell receptor beta chains were read from a single sample in a study of cytomegalovirus exposure and HLA in healthy donors. Sequenced by immunoSEQ multiplex PCR; TCRdb stores in-frame clones only, minus some. The sample consists of 120,000 to 150,000 clones, less than 85% of them appearing once. Sample: PBMCs. These receptors were obtained from a woman aged 50 to 65 in good health and CMV-seropositive. The CDR3 runs from the conserved cysteine through the conserved F or W. Each record gives: CDR3 DNA, CDR3 protein, V gene, J gene, D gene, clone size. D genes are given only for firm matches. The size of a clone is reported for some rows only, either as once, few or many, or as a class for expanded clones.

TGTGCCAGCAGCTTAGGTACAGGGGGCGACTATGGCTACACCTTC	CASSLGTGGDYGYTF	TRBV7-9	TRBJ1-2	TRBD1	NA
TGTTCCAGCAGTTCTTATAACCTCCGGGAGAGAGATGATACGCAGTATTTT	CSSSSYNLRERDDTQYF	TRBV7-9	TRBJ2-3	NA	NA
TGTGCCAGCAGCTTATCACTTAGCACAGATACGCAGTATTTT	CASSLSLSTDTQYF	TRBV7-3	TRBJ2-3	NA	NA
TGTGCCAGCAAGTCATTTTCGGACACCGGGGAGCTGTTTTTT	CASKSFSDTGELFF	TRBV6-5	TRBJ2-2	NA	NA
TGTGCCAGCGCCTACTCTGTGAGGGACTATGGCTACACCTTC	CASAYSVRDYGYTF	TRBV28	TRBJ1-2	NA	NA
TGTGCCAGCTCGCCGTCCGGGACAGGGGACACTGAAGCTTTCTTT	CASSPSGTGDTEAFF	TRBV18	TRBJ1-1	TRBD1	NA
TGTGCCTCCGCGACTAGCAGCAATGAGCAGTTCTTC	CASATSSNEQFF	TRBV30	TRBJ2-1	TRBD2	NA
TGCAGCGTTGAACGGGCGGGGGCTCGAGATGAGCAGTTCTTC	CSVERAGARDEQFF	TRBV29-1	TRBJ2-1	NA	NA
TGTGCCAGCAGTGATGGGACAGGGGGCAAGAGGTACGAGCAGTACTTC	CASSDGTGGKRYEQYF	TRBV2	TRBJ2-7	TRBD1	NA
TGTGCCTGGAGCCGGGGACAGGGGAGTACTGAAGCTTTCTTT	CAWSRGQGSTEAFF	TRBV30	TRBJ1-1	TRBD1	NA
TGTGCCAGCGGAAACCTATGGGGGACGGAGGGTTCACCCCTCCACTTT	CASGNLWGTEGSPLHF	TRBV27	TRBJ1-6	NA	NA
TGTGCCAGCAGTTACGCCGGGACAGGGGTTGCCGGGGAGCTGTTTTTT	CASSYAGTGVAGELFF	TRBV7-9	TRBJ2-2	TRBD1	NA
TGTGCCAGTAGTATGAGGGGGACTAATGAAAAACTGTTTTTT	CASSMRGTNEKLFF	TRBV19	TRBJ1-4	NA	NA
TGTGCCTGGAGAGGCCAGGGGGGTCGGGAGACCCAGTACTTC	CAWRGQGGRETQYF	TRBV30	TRBJ2-5	NA	once
TGCGCCAGCAGCGCAAGACAGGGGGCGGTGAACACTGAAGCTTTCTTT	CASSARQGAVNTEAFF	TRBV5-1	TRBJ1-1	TRBD1	NA
TGTGCCATCAGAGTTAACAACGAGCAGTACTTC	CAIRVNNEQYF	TRBV10-3	TRBJ2-7	NA	NA
TGTGCCAGCAGCCTTGAGGGAGGGGCTCGAGCTGAAGCTTTCTTT	CASSLEGGARAEAFF	TRBV7-6	TRBJ1-1	NA	NA
TGCGCCAGCAGGGGGGACAGGGGAGGACTACGCAATGAGCAGTTCTTC	CASRGDRGGLRNEQFF	TRBV10-2	TRBJ2-1	TRBD1	NA
TGCGCCAGCAGCTTGGCCGGGACAGCGAACACTGAAGCTTTCTTT	CASSLAGTANTEAFF	TRBV5-1	TRBJ1-1	TRBD1	NA
TGTGCCAGCAGCTCGGGCACAGATACGCAGTATTTT	CASSSGTDTQYF	TRBV7-2	TRBJ2-3	NA	NA
TGTGCCACCAGCAGAGATAGCAGGGGCGACGCTGAAGCTTTCTTT	CATSRDSRGDAEAFF	TRBV15	TRBJ1-1	NA	NA
TGTGCCAGCAGCCTCGGGACTGGAACCTACAATGAGCAGTTCTTC	CASSLGTGTYNEQFF	TRBV7-3	TRBJ2-1	NA	NA
TGTGCCAGCAGTCGGGGGGTAGGGATTCTGTACGAGCAGTACTTC	CASSRGVGILYEQYF	TRBV6-5	TRBJ2-7	TRBD2	few
TGTGCCAGCAGCGGAGGGAACGTAAATGAGCAGTTCTTC	CASSGGNVNEQFF	TRBV5-8	TRBJ2-1	NA	NA
TGTGCCAGCACTCGAGCGGGGGGGGTAGAGACCCAGTACTTC	CASTRAGGVETQYF	TRBV5-4	TRBJ2-5	TRBD2	NA
TGCGCCAGCAGCTTGGATCAGGGGCCCTACGAGCAGTACTTC	CASSLDQGPYEQYF	TRBV5-1	TRBJ2-7	NA	NA
TGTGCCAGCAGCGTTTCGGGACAGGGGAAAGATACGCAGTATTTT	CASSVSGQGKDTQYF	TRBV9	TRBJ2-3	TRBD1	NA
TGCGCCAGCAGCCAAGATATGGGCAGCAATCAGCCCCAGCATTTT	CASSQDMGSNQPQHF	TRBV4-1	TRBJ1-5	NA	few
TGCGCCAGCAGCCCGCTTGCGGGGGGGGTCAATGAGCAGTTCTTC	CASSPLAGGVNEQFF	TRBV5-1	TRBJ2-1	TRBD2	NA
TGTGCCACCAGCAGAGGGGGGACAGGGCGGTTCGCTGAAGCTTTCTTT	CATSRGGTGRFAEAFF	TRBV15	TRBJ1-1	TRBD1	NA
TGTGCCAGCAGCCAAGCTACAGGGGGCAATGAGCAGTTCTTC	CASSQATGGNEQFF	TRBV4-2	TRBJ2-1	TRBD1	NA
TGTGCCAGCAGCTCCCCCCAGGGGGCGATCGAGCAGTACTTC	CASSSPQGAIEQYF	TRBV7-9	TRBJ2-7	TRBD1	NA
TGTGCCAGCAGCCCCCCTTTGGGCCACACTGAAGCTTTCTTT	CASSPPLGHTEAFF	TRBV4-2	TRBJ1-1	NA	few
TGTGCCAGCAGCTCCGGGGACAGGGCCTATGGCTACACCTTC	CASSSGDRAYGYTF	TRBV9	TRBJ1-2	TRBD1	NA
TGTGCCAAAGGGGGCCCCTCGAGCGACTATGGCTACACCTTC	CAKGGPSSDYGYTF	TRBV6-1	TRBJ1-2	TRBD1	NA
TGTGCCAGCAGCTTGGCGGGGAACACTGAAGCTTTCTTT	CASSLAGNTEAFF	TRBV5-6	TRBJ1-1	NA	few
TGCGCCAGCAGCCAGGCCGGAGGACAGGGCCCTGAAGCTTTCTTT	CASSQAGGQGPEAFF	TRBV4-1	TRBJ1-1	TRBD1	NA
TGTGCCTCCCAGGGGGGCTATGGCTACACCTTC	CASQGGYGYTF	TRBV30	TRBJ1-2	TRBD1	NA
TGCAGCCCAAGAAACGCGGGTGCCCAGTTCTTC	CSPRNAGAQFF	TRBV29-1	TRBJ2-1	NA	NA
TGCAGCGTTGAGGCGCAGGCGATGAACACTGAAGCTTTCTTT	CSVEAQAMNTEAFF	TRBV29-1	TRBJ1-1	NA	NA